The present T cell receptor (beta chain) was sequenced within a study of monozygotic twins with inflammatory bowel disease. Study-wide points: Heterogeneous immunosuppressive treatment regimens may have introduced variability into patient repertoires. Using the inverse Simpson index, IBD patients had lower TCRbeta diversity than healthy co-twins.

This CDR3 contains 17 residues. CDR1 GTSNPN and CDR2 SVGIG come from the germline V gene (reference sequence). A remark on this clonotype: Its antigen is undetermined.

From its re-call of the 5' RACE reads, TCRdb lists each CDR3 protein once, without DNA. Its clone listing holds 330,000 or so distinct CDR3 sequences. The sequence was collected from a human donor with ulcerative colitis or Crohn's disease, or a healthy co-twin of an affected twin (not recorded which). The gene calls are TRBV30 and TRBJ2-3; the D call from TCRdb, TRBD2, cannot be confirmed without DNA. Sequenced sample: blood. The CDR3: CAWSVGSINTPPDTQYF.